The TCR beta chain described here comes from a study of control samples from healthy donors and cancer patients. Profiled with immunoSEQ multiplex PCR; TCRdb holds only in-frame clones, not every one. The table includes some 130,000 clones, about 93% detected once. This CDR3 has 15 residues. The V gene end was trimmed by 4 bases and the J gene end by 7 bases; junction bases not matched to a gene: 7. The germline V gene encodes CDR1 SGHRS and CDR2 YFSETQ. V usage is TRBV5-1 and J usage is TRBJ1-6; 8 nucleotides agree with TRBD1. The sequence was obtained from a man aged 35 to 55 in good health. Material for sequencing was blood. CDR3 DNA: TGCGCCAGCAGCCGGGGACAGGCCACCAATTCACCCCTCCACTTT. Its protein is CASSRGQATNSPLHF.